These T cell receptor beta chains were read from a single sample in a study of post-analysis software for immune sequencing data. One entry per CDR3 protein results from TCRdb running MiXCR on the PCR reads. The sample comprises about 800,000 distinct CDR3 sequences, just under 30% of which are singletons, and around 0.56% rests with the top ten. The sample taken for sequencing was blood. Source of these receptors: a girl between 10 and 17 years old with multiple sclerosis. Each CDR3 is given with its conserved first and last residue. A D gene is named only where the DNA matches it firmly. A clone size is listed for some rows: how often the clone was seen (once, few, many), or a class if it is expanded.

-	TRBD1	TRBV10-3	13	TRBJ2-5	TGTGCCATCAACAGGGGTGAGGAAGAGACCCAGTACTTC	CAINRGEEETQYF
few	-	TRBV24-1	17	TRBJ1-2	TGTGCCACCAGTGATTTTGTGGACGGGAACACTAACTATGGCTACACCTTC	CATSDFVDGNTNYGYTF
-	-	TRBV29-1	13	TRBJ1-1	TGCAGCGTTGGGGGCAGGGGCGGTAATGAAGCTTTCTTT	CSVGGRGGNEAFF
-	-	TRBV5-1	15	TRBJ2-7	TGCGCCAGCAGCTTGGTCGCGGCAGGGATTCACGAGCAGTACTTC	CASSLVAAGIHEQYF
few	-	TRBV20-1	12	TRBJ2-1	TGCAGTGCTAGAGATCTAGTCCGGGGGCAGTTCTTC	CSARDLVRGQFF
-	-	TRBV4-2	16	TRBJ2-3	TGTGCCAGCAGCCCGCGACGGCGTGAGAGCACAGATACGCAGTATTTT	CASSPRRRESTDTQYF
few	-	TRBV6-1	12	TRBJ1-2	TGTGCCAGCCGGGACTCCAACTATGGCTACACCTTC	CASRDSNYGYTF
-	-	TRBV5-5	15	TRBJ1-5	TGTGCCAGCAGTCCCTTGGGGTATAGCAATCAGCCCCAGCATTTT	CASSPLGYSNQPQHF
few	-	TRBV15	15	TRBJ1-1	TGTGCCACCAGCAGAGAAGTCAGGGTGGTCGCTGAAGCTTTCTTT	CATSREVRVVAEAFF
-	TRBD1	TRBV5-1	15	TRBJ2-7	TGCGCCAGCAGCCTCACCGGGACAGGGAACTACGAGCAGTACTTC	CASSLTGTGNYEQYF
-	TRBD1	TRBV7-7	16	TRBJ2-5	TGTGCCAGCAGCTTAAGCGGACAGGGGGCCGGGGAGACCCAGTACTTC	CASSLSGQGAGETQYF
many	-	TRBV29-1	15	TRBJ1-2	TGCAGCGTTATAGGTACAGGGTCCTTTGACTATGGCTACACCTTC	CSVIGTGSFDYGYTF
-	-	TRBV2	16	TRBJ1-6	TGTGCCAGCAATGATAGGGGTAGCTCCTATAATTCACCCCTCCACTTT	CASNDRGSSYNSPLHF
-	-	TRBV20-1	15	TRBJ2-3	TGCAGTGCTACGCTCAGTTCGGGCGGCACAGATACGCAGTATTTT	CSATLSSGGTDTQYF
-	TRBD1	TRBV5-1	15	TRBJ2-2	TGCGCCAGCAGGGACGGACAGGGACACACCGGGGAGCTGTTTTTT	CASRDGQGHTGELFF
many	-	TRBV7-9	11	TRBJ2-1	TGTGCCAGCAGCTTAGTTGTAGGGCAGTTCTTC	CASSLVVGQFF
-	-	TRBV10-3	14	TRBJ2-7	TGTGCCATCAGTGATAGGGGGGGGAAGGACGAGCAGTACTTC	CAISDRGGKDEQYF
many	TRBD2	TRBV29-1	16	TRBJ2-5	TGCAGCGCCGAAGGACTAGCGGGGAATCCTCAAGAGACCCAGTACTTC	CSAEGLAGNPQETQYF
-	-	TRBV7-9	12	TRBJ2-7	TGTGCCAGCAGCCACGCGGGATACGAGCAGTACTTC	CASSHAGYEQYF
-	TRBD1	TRBV24-1	16	TRBJ2-7	TGTGCCACCAGTCCCGGGACAGGGCAGGCTTTCCGCGAGCAGTACTTC	CATSPGTGQAFREQYF
few	-	TRBV9	13	TRBJ2-7	TGTGCCAGCAGCGCGGGGCCAAACTACGAGCAGTACTTC	CASSAGPNYEQYF
few	-	TRBV28	13	TRBJ2-1	TGTGCCAGCAGTTTTGGTTCCTTCCCTGAGCAGTTCTTC	CASSFGSFPEQFF
few	-	TRBV29-1	12	TRBJ2-3	TGCAGCGCCTATGACGGGACAGATACGCAGTATTTT	CSAYDGTDTQYF
many	TRBD1	TRBV10-3	16	TRBJ2-3	TGTGCCATCAGTGAGTCTCGACAGGGGAGGTCAGATACGCAGTATTTT	CAISESRQGRSDTQYF
few	-	TRBV4-1	16	TRBJ2-3	TGCGCCAGCAGCCAAGGTCGAGCGTCCGGCACAGGTACGCAGTATTTT	CASSQGRASGTGTQYF
-	-	TRBV6-2/TRBV6-3	14	TRBJ2-1	TGTGCCAGCAGTTACCCAGCGGCGAACAATGAGCAGTTCTTC	CASSYPAANNEQFF
-	-	TRBV20-1	14	TRBJ1-5	TGCAGTGCTAGAGGCTCAGGGTCAAACCAGCCCCAGCATTTT	CSARGSGSNQPQHF
few	TRBD2	TRBV4-3	16	TRBJ2-5	TGCGCCAGCAGCCAAGAAAGGGCGGGAGGGCCGAAGACCCAGTACTTC	CASSQERAGGPKTQYF
-	-	TRBV7-6	15	TRBJ1-6	TGTGCCAGCAGCCCATCCGGGAACTATAATTCACCCCTCCACTTT	CASSPSGNYNSPLHF
-	TRBD2	TRBV20-1	14	TRBJ2-7	TGCAGTGCCTATAGCGGGAGCTCCTACAATGAGCAGTACTTC	CSAYSGSSYNEQYF
-	-	TRBV7-9	14	TRBJ1-4	TGTGCCAGCAGCTCCTTGGGGCCCAATGAAAAACTGTTTTTT	CASSSLGPNEKLFF
-	TRBD1	TRBV7-2	15	TRBJ1-4	TGTGCCAGCAGCCTACCAGGGGGCGCGGGTGAAAAACTGTTTTTT	CASSLPGGAGEKLFF
-	TRBD1	TRBV12-5	15	TRBJ2-1	TGTGCTAGTGCCTCAGGACAGGGGGGATTCGATGAGCAGTTCTTC	CASASGQGGFDEQFF
few	-	TRBV28	12	TRBJ2-4	TGTGCCAGCACCGGACCCGGAAACATTCAGTACTTC	CASTGPGNIQYF
many	-	TRBV7-2	11	TRBJ2-7	TGTGCCAGCAGCTTCTCCTACGAGCAGTACTTC	CASSFSYEQYF
few	-	TRBV29-1	15	TRBJ2-7	TGCAGCGTTGAAGTTGTGGGATCCCATCTATACGAGCAGTACTTC	CSVEVVGSHLYEQYF
-	-	TRBV20-1	14	TRBJ2-5	TGCAGTGCTAGCCCAAGAGTAGGTGGGGGGACCCAGTACTTC	CSASPRVGGGTQYF
-	-	TRBV7-9	13	TRBJ1-2	TGTGCCAGCGGGGGGACGAAGGAGGATGGCTACACCTTC	CASGGTKEDGYTF
-	-	TRBV28	14	TRBJ2-3	TGTGCCAGCAGTTTTATCCGGGGTGTAGATACGCAGTATTTT	CASSFIRGVDTQYF
few	TRBD2	TRBV9	18	TRBJ2-7	TGTGCCAGCAGCGGCCCGGTTGAGCGGGGGGGCTCGTCCTACGAGCAGTACTTC	CASSGPVERGGSSYEQYF